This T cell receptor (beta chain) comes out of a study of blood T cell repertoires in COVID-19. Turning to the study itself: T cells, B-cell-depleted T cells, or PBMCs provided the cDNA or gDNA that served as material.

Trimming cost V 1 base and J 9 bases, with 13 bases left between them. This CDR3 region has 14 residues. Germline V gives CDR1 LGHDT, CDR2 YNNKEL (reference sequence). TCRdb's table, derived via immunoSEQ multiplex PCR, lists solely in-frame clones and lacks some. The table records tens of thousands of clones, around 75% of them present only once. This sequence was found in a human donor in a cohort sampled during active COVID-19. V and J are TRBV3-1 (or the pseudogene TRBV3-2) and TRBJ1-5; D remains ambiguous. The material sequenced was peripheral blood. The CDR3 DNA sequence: TGTGCCAGCAGCCAAGGGCGCCGCGGCGGGCCCCAGCATTTT. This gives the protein CASSQGRRGGPQHF.